This record looks at one T cell receptor (beta chain) sequence and its context. Autoimmune disease history or systemic immunosuppression led to patients being barred. Repertoires were generated with immunoSEQ multiplex PCR, while TCRdb's copy carries only in-frame clones and drops some. The table includes tens of thousands of clones, about nine tenths detected once. With 5 bases removed from V and 6 bases from J, the gap between germline ends came to 15 bases. The CDR3 sequence is 14 residues long. Germline CDR1 is SGHRS and CDR2 is YFSETQ. The data originate from a study of OX40 agonist ivuxolimab in advanced cancers. Study details: An agonistic anti-OX40 (CD134) antibody, ivuxolimab, was used to treat the patients. In this trial design, patients received ivuxolimab intravenously at 0.01 to 10 mg/kg every 2 weeks. Three patients showed partial responses: one hepatocellular carcinoma and two cutaneous melanoma cases.

The starting material was CD4+ or CD8+ T cells sorted from blood, obtained in a trial of the OX40 agonist ivuxolimab. The chain links TRBV5-1 to TRBJ1-5; D is perhaps TRBD1 (5 bases). The source of this sequence is an adult with an advanced solid tumor such as melanoma, head and neck, liver or kidney cancer. The DNA of the CDR3 is TGCGCCAGCAGTCTCCTTAGCGGGGGTCAGCCCCAGCATTTT. This encodes CASSLLSGGQPQHF.